Presented here are 7 T cell receptor beta chains from one specimen sequenced in a study of radiotherapy plus CTLA-4 blockade in lung cancer. The table came from immunoSEQ multiplex PCR; TCRdb's copy has only in-frame clones and leaves some out. The sample has fewer than 65,000 clones, 75% to 85% seen once. The sample was peripheral blood, taken from a patient treated with radiotherapy plus ipilimumab. The receptors here all came from a human donor with non-small cell lung cancer who had a complete response to radiotherapy plus ipilimumab.

CDR3 nucleotide sequence: TGCGCCAGCAGCCAAGGAAACCGGGACAGGGGGCTCCTAAACACCGGGGAGCTGTTTTTT. It is translated as CASSQGNRDRGLLNTGELFF. The rearrangement uses TRBV4-1 and TRBJ2-2; 12 bases agree with TRBD1. The CDR3 runs 20 residues. The J segment lost 2 bases and the V segment lost 1 base, leaving 11 bases of the junction unmatched. Germline V gives CDR1 MGHRA, CDR2 YSYEKL.

This clone was seen only once. This chain links TRBV5-1 with TRBJ1-5, with D perhaps TRBD1 (5 bases). The V end lost 0 bases, the J end lost 0 bases, and 7 bases lay between the germline ends. Germline CDR1 SGHRS, CDR2 YFSETQ. This CDR3 spans 15 amino acids. The CDR3 spells CASSLVGGSNQPQHF. In DNA form, the CDR3 reads TGCGCCAGCAGCTTGGTCGGGGGTAGCAATCAGCCCCAGCATTTT.

The chain carries TRBV14 and TRBJ2-5, with 8 nucleotides matching TRBD1. With the DNA end fitting TRBJ2-7 better, the J assignment may be wrong. Per the germline V gene, CDR1 is SGHDN and CDR2 is FVKESK. The CDR3 extends over 15 amino acids. CDR3 sequence: CASSLWKGQVYEQYF. As DNA, the CDR3 is TGTGCCAGCAGCCTATGGAAGGGACAGGTATACGAGCAGTACTTC.

The rearrangement joins TRBV7-2 to TRBJ2-1, with 11 bases identical to TRBD2. The germline V gene encodes CDR1 SGHTA and CDR2 FQGNSA. J gave up 15 bases and V 1 base, and 8 bases lay outside the gene matches. The CDR3 runs to 14 residues. The CDR3 loop is CASSLVRSGGAAFF. CDR3 coding DNA: TGTGCCAGCAGCTTAGTCCGTAGCGGGGGGGCCGCGTTCTTC.

The chain has TRBV7-6 and TRBJ2-1, with 8 positions matching TRBD2. Germline CDR1 and CDR2: SGHVS and FNYEAQ. This CDR3 has 16 residues. Unmatched junction bases numbered 9, after V lost 0 bases and J lost 8 bases. CDR3 in DNA: TGTGCCAGCAGCTTAGCCATCAGCGGGAGTGTCGATGAGCAGTTCTTC. Translating gives CASSLAISGSVDEQFF. The complete variable domain, with remaining parts taken from reference TRBV7-6 and TRBJ2-1, reads GAGVSQSPRYKVTKRGQDVALRCDPISGHVSLYWYRQALGQGPEFLTYFNYEAQQDKSGLPNDRFSAERPEGSISTLTIQRTEQRDSAMYRCASSLAISGSVDEQFFGPGTRLTVL.

This clone was seen more than once but under ten times. V usage is TRBV19 and J usage is TRBJ1-5, with D possibly being TRBD1 (5 bases). Germline values: CDR1 LNHDA, CDR2 SQIVND (reference sequence). The CDR3 is 18 residues long. V shed 0 bases and J shed 0 bases, with 15 bases lying between them. The CDR3 is CASSIEGRASYSNQPQHF. In DNA, the CDR3 is TGTGCCAGTAGTATAGAGGGCAGGGCCTCCTATAGCAATCAGCCCCAGCATTTT.

The chain is built from TRBV5-6 and TRBJ2-2, with TRBD1 matching 10 bases. CDR1 and CDR2 (germline): SGHDT, YYEEEE. The J segment lost 6 bases and the V segment lost 4 bases, leaving 12 bases of the junction unmatched. The length of the CDR3 is 17 residues. CDR3 coding DNA: TGTGCCAGCAGCGCTACCGGGACAGGGGAAATCGCCGGGGAGCTGTTTTTT. Residues: CASSATGTGEIAGELFF.